One and the same sample provided the 22 T cell receptor beta chains below, sequenced in a study of CD4 and CD8 cells across lung adenocarcinoma regions. TCRdb ran MiXCR on the PCR reads and lists one entry per CDR3 protein. The sample yields 22,000 or so distinct CDR3 sequences, around half seen once. Material: CD8+ T cells from the center of a lung tumor. These receptors all come from a female donor with lung adenocarcinoma. The CD4 and CD8 labels of this study may be unreliable.

This clonotype was observed many times. The chain couples TRBV6-4 to TRBJ2-1; a possible D gene is TRBD1 (6 bases). This CDR3 contains 15 residues. Per the germline V gene, CDR1 is MRHNA and CDR2 is SNTAGT. V was cut by 5 bases and J by 2 bases, with 13 bases left in between. CDR3 coding DNA: TGTGCCAGCAGTCAGACAGGTGGGACCTACAATGAGCAGTTCTTC. It yields the protein CASSQTGGTYNEQFF.

Regarding this clonotype: Compared with germline, one end of the junction differs, possibly owing to a read error. The chain recombines TRBV7-7 with TRBJ2-5; D not certain. The J call is in doubt because the DNA end fits TRBJ2-7 better. Germline CDR1 reads SSHAT; CDR2 reads FNYEAQ (reference sequence). The CDR3 spans 13 residues. CDR3 sequence: CASSKGPAYEQYF. CDR3 DNA: TGTGCTAGCAGCAAAGGGCCAGCTTACGAGCAGTACTTC.

A remark on this clonotype: An end of the junction differs from the germline gene, which may be a read error. V usage is TRBV27 and J usage is TRBJ2-3, with 7 bases lining up with TRBD1. This CDR3 has 15 residues. Germline V gives CDR1 MNHEY, CDR2 SMNVEV (reference sequence). In DNA form, the CDR3 reads TGTGCCAGGGGGCAGGGGGTAGGTGTCACAGAGACGCAGTATTTT. Protein: CARGQGVGVTETQYF.

This CDR3 is CASSSNPGQGDTQYF. The CDR3 DNA sequence: TGTGCCAGCAGCTCCAACCCGGGGCAGGGGGATACGCAGTATTTT. The V gene is TRBV11-3, the J gene TRBJ2-3; TRBD1 is a possible D gene (6 bases). Germline V gives CDR1 SGHNT, CDR2 YENEEA. This CDR3 is 15 amino acids long. V lost 4 bases, J lost 6 bases, and 17 bases lay in between.

About this clonotype: At one boundary the junction diverges from the germline segment, which might be a read error. The chain's CDR3 is CASGPGVGVKNTQYF. The CDR3 DNA follows: TGTGCCAGCGGGCCGGGGGTGGGAGTCAAAAATACGCAGTACTTT. V is TRBV27 and J is TRBJ2-3, with TRBD2 as a possible D gene (6 bases). From germline, CDR1 is MNHEY and CDR2 SMNVEV (reference sequence). The CDR3 covers 15 residues.

Note on this clonotype: Compared with germline, one end of the junction differs, possibly owing to a read error. This chain uses TRBV27 with TRBJ2-4; either TRBD1 or TRBD2 may supply D (6 bases each). The germline gives CDR1 MNHEY, CDR2 SMNVEV (reference sequence). The CDR3 covers 13 residues. CDR3 region: CASMRRGEDMQYF. The CDR3 region has the DNA TGTGCCAGCATGCGTAGGGGGGAAGATATGCAGTACTTT.

This chain connects TRBV10-3 to TRBJ2-1; a weak D match, TRBD2 (5 bases). Deletions cut 8 bases from V and 9 bases from J, with 14 bases between. Germline assignment: CDR1 ENHRY and CDR2 SYGVKD. This CDR3 is built from 12 residues. CDR3 in DNA: TGTGCCATCGGACGGGAAAGAGCTGAGCAGTTCTTC. It translates to CAIGRERAEQFF.

J is TRBJ2-5 and V is TRBV27, with D tentatively TRBD1 (5 bases). CDR1 MNHEY and CDR2 SMNVEV come from the germline V gene (reference sequence). Trimming removed 5 bases from V and 4 bases from J, with 8 bases in between. This CDR3 is built from 12 residues. CDR3 region: CASSQRGETQYF. As DNA, the CDR3 is TGTGCCAGCAGTCAAAGGGGAGAGACCCAGTACTTC.

This clonotype was counted ten times or more. The V and J genes are TRBV6-1 and TRBJ1-2, with D uncertain. This CDR3 has 13 residues. Trimming stripped 2 bases from V and 2 bases from J, with 6 bases between. Germline values: CDR1 MNHNS, CDR2 SASEGT. The CDR3 loop reads CASSELANYGYTF. In DNA, the CDR3 is TGTGCCAGCAGTGAATTGGCGAACTATGGCTACACCTTC.

This clonotype has more than one count but fewer than ten. This chain uses TRBV6-5 with TRBJ2-5; possibly TRBD1 for D (6 bases). The J call is in doubt because the DNA end fits TRBJ2-7 better. Germline V gene data show CDR1 as MNHEY and CDR2 as SVGAGI. The CDR3 extends over 13 amino acids. CDR3: CASSYTGTYEQYF. CDR3 nucleotides: TGTGCCAGCAGTTATACAGGGACCTACGAGCAGTACTTC.

Remarks on this clonotype: This may stem from a read error, because a much larger clone lies one nucleotide away. The rearrangement uses TRBV4-1 and TRBJ2-1; 13 bases align to TRBD2. Germline assignment: CDR1 MGHRA and CDR2 YSYEKL. The CDR3 is 17 amino acids. CDR3 nucleotide sequence: TGCGCCAGCGGCCAAGACCCCGGACTAGCGGGAGCCTATGAGCAGTTCTTC. Amino acids: CASGQDPGLAGAYEQFF.

The rearrangement joins TRBV30 to TRBJ2-5, with 14 bases aligning to TRBD2. J gave up 10 bases and V 3 bases, and 1 base lay outside the gene matches. The CDR3 consists of 12 residues. The germline CDR1 and CDR2 sequences are GTSNPN and SVGIG (reference sequence). In nucleotides, the CDR3 is TGTGCCTGGAGGACTAGCGGGAGGGACCAGTACTTC. Amino acid sequence: CAWRTSGRDQYF.

The CDR3, as DNA: TGTGCCAGCAGTTTCCTGACAGGGTACTATGGCTACACCTTC. This sequence encodes CASSFLTGYYGYTF. The chain is built from TRBV27 and TRBJ1-2, with 7 bases that match TRBD1. Trimming at V came to 3 bases and at J to 3 bases, leaving 4 bases not matched to a gene. The germline V gene encodes CDR1 MNHEY and CDR2 SMNVEV (reference sequence). The CDR3 length is 14 residues.

This clonotype appeared once. The rearrangement uses TRBV10-3 and TRBJ1-1; 7 positions agree with TRBD1. The CDR3 sequence is 14 residues long. Per germline, CDR1 ENHRY and CDR2 SYGVKD. The V gene end was trimmed by 3 bases and the J gene end by 0 bases; junction bases not matched to a gene: 1. CDR3 in DNA: TGTGCCATCAGTGATGGACAGGTGAACACTGAAGCTTTCTTT. This sequence encodes CAISDGQVNTEAFF.

This clonotype was seen only a few times. This chain links TRBV6-1 with TRBJ2-7; TRBD1 matches at 8 bases. V shed 4 bases and J 3 bases; nucleotides not matched to a gene: 5. Germline V gene lookup returns CDR1 MNHNS and CDR2 SASEGT. This CDR3 is 14 amino acids long. The CDR3, as DNA: TGTGCCAGCAGTGTCCGACAGGGGCGCTACGAGCAGTACTTC. This sequence encodes CASSVRQGRYEQYF.

This chain's CDR3 is CASRFSGPHNEQFF. The DNA for the CDR3 is TGTGCCAGCAGATTCTCCGGGCCGCACAATGAGCAGTTCTTC. This rearrangement joins TRBV6-5 to TRBJ2-1; the D is unclear. Trimming shortened V by 6 bases and J by 5 bases, and 14 bases separated the two germline ends. The CDR3 loop spans 14 amino acids. The germline CDR1 and CDR2 sequences are MNHEY and SVGAGI.

The chain joins TRBV3-1 to TRBJ2-1; D is uncertain. The germline gives CDR1 LGHDT, CDR2 YNNKEL (reference sequence). The CDR3 is 15 amino acids. With 0 bases removed from V and 3 bases from J, the gap between germline ends came to 9 bases. This chain's CDR3 is CASSQEPRNYNEQFF. The CDR3 nucleotides are TGTGCCAGCAGCCAAGAACCGCGGAACTACAATGAGCAGTTCTTC.

The rearrangement joins TRBV20-1 to TRBJ1-2, with 11 bases fitting TRBD1. CDR3 length: 14 residues. J was trimmed by 7 bases and V by 1 base; bases with no gene match: 5. Per germline, CDR1 DFQATT and CDR2 SNEGSKA (reference sequence). CDR3 amino acids: CSARVGQGVSGYTF. The CDR3 DNA reads as TGCAGTGCTAGAGTGGGACAGGGGGTCAGTGGCTACACCTTC.

V is TRBV7-9 and J is TRBJ2-1; 8 nucleotides agree with TRBD2. Germline V lookup: CDR1 SEHNR, CDR2 FQNEAQ (reference sequence). Trimming took 5 bases from V and 0 from J; bases not matched to a gene: 3. CDR3 size: 15 residues. The CDR3 is CASSVSGISYNEQFF. The CDR3 coding sequence is TGTGCCAGCAGCGTTAGCGGGATCTCCTACAATGAGCAGTTCTTC.

Only one count was recorded for this clonotype. An end of the junction does not agree with germline; a read error may underlie this. The rearrangement uses TRBV10-3 and TRBJ2-6; tentative D call: TRBD2 (6 bases). The V gene's germline CDR1 is ENHRY and CDR2 SYGVKD. The CDR3 has 15 amino acids. The DNA for the CDR3 is TGTGCCATCAGTGAGGGGGTGGGAGGCAAAAACACTCAGTATTTC. Protein product: CAISEGVGGKNTQYF.

The chain uses TRBV15 and TRBJ2-3; 7 nucleotides line up with TRBD1. The CDR3 loop spans 15 amino acids. Germline V gene sequence: CDR1 LNHNV, CDR2 YYDKDF (reference sequence). The V and J ends lost 8 bases and 2 bases, in that order; junction bases with no gene match: 10. CDR3 protein: CATEQGTGDTDTQYF. The CDR3 coding sequence is TGTGCCACCGAACAAGGCACAGGGGACACAGATACGCAGTATTTT.

This clonotype was counted a single time. CDR3 DNA sequence: TGCGCCAGCAGCCACGACGGTTACAAAGAGACCCAGTACTTC. Protein: CASSHDGYKETQYF. V is TRBV4-1 and J is TRBJ2-5; D is uncertain. The CDR3 has 14 amino acids. Between the trimmed V and J ends, which lost 3 bases and 3 bases, there was a span of 11 bases. CDR1 MGHRA and CDR2 YSYEKL come from the germline V gene.